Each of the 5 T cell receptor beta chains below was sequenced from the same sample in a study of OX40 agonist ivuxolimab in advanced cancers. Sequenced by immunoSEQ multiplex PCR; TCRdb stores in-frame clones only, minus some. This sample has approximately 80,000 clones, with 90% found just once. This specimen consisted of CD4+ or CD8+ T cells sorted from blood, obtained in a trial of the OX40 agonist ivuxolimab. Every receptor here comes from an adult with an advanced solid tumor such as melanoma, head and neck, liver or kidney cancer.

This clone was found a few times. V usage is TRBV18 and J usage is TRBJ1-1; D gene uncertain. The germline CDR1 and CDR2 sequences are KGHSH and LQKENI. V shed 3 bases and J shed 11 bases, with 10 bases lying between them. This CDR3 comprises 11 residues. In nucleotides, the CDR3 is TGTGCCAGCTCACCGAACAGCTTGGCTTTCTTT. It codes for CASSPNSLAFF.

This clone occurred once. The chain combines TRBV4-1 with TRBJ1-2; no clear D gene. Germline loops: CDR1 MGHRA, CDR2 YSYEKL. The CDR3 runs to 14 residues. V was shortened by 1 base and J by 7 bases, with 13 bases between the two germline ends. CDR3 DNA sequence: TGCGCCAGCAGCCAAGTGGTTGGGGTAGGTGGCTACACCTTC. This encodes CASSQVVGVGGYTF.

CDR3 in DNA: TGTGCCATCACCCAGAGGGGTTTGGCGGATCAGCCCCAGCATTTT. Protein: CAITQRGLADQPQHF. The chain employs TRBV10-3 and TRBJ1-5; maybe TRBD1 (5 bases). The V end lost 7 bases, the J end lost 5 bases, and 18 bases lay between the germline ends. The CDR3 is 15 amino acids. In germline, CDR1 is ENHRY, CDR2 SYGVKD.

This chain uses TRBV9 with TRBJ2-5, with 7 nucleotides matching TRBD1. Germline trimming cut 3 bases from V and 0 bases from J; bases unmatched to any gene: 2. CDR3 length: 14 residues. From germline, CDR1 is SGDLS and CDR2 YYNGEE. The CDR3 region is CASSATGNQETQYF. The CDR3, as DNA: TGTGCCAGCAGCGCGACAGGGAACCAAGAGACCCAGTACTTC.

CDR3 protein: CASSLGGQGWQETQYF. The CDR3 DNA sequence: TGTGCCAGCAGTCTGGGGGGACAGGGTTGGCAAGAGACCCAGTACTTC. The chain is built from TRBV5-5 and TRBJ2-5; TRBD1 matches at 9 bases. This CDR3 contains 16 residues. The V gene's germline CDR1 is SGHKS and CDR2 YYEKEE (reference sequence). V dropped 5 bases and J dropped 2; count of bases not matched to a gene: 10.